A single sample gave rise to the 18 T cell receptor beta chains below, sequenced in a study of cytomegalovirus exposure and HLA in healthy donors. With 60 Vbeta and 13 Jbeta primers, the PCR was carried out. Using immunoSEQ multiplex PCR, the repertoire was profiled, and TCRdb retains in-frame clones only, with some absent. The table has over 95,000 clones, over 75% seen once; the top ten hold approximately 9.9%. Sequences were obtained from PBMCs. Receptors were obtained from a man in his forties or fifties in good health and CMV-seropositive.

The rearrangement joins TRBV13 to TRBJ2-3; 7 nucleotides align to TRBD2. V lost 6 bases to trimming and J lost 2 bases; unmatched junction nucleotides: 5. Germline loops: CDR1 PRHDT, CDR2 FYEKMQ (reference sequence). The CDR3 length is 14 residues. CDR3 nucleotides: TGTGCCAGCAGTGACCGGGACTACACAGATACGCAGTATTTT. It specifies CASSDRDYTDTQYF.

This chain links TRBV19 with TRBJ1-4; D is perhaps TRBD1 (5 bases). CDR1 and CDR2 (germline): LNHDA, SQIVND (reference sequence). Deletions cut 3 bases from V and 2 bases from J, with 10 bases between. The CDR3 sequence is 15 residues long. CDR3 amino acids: CASSIARGTNEKLFF. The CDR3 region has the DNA TGTGCCAGTAGTATCGCACGGGGGACTAATGAAAAACTGTTTTTT.

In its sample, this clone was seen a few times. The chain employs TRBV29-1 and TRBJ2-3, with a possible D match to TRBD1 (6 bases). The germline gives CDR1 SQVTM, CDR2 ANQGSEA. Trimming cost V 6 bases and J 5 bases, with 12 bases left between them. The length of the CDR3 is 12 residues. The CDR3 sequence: CSVCLDRDTQYF. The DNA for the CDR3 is TGCAGCGTATGCTTGGACAGAGATACGCAGTATTTT.

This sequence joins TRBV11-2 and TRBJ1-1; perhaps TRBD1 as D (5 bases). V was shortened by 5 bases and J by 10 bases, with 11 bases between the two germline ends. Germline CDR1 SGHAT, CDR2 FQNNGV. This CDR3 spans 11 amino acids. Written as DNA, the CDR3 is TGTGCCAGCAGCCTCAGGGAAGGAGCTTTCTTT. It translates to CASSLREGAFF. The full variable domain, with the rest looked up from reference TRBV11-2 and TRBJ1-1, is EAGVAQSPRYKIIEKRQSVAFWCNPISGHATLYWYQQILGQGPKLLIQFQNNGVVDDSQLPKDRFSAERLKGVDSTLKIQPAKLEDSAVYLCASSLREGAFFGQGTRLTVV.

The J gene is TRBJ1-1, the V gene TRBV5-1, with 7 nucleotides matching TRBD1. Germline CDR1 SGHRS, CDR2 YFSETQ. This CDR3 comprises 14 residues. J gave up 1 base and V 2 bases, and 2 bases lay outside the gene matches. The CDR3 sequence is CASSLQGQNTEAFF. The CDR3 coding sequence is TGCGCCAGCAGCTTACAGGGGCAGAACACTGAAGCTTTCTTT.

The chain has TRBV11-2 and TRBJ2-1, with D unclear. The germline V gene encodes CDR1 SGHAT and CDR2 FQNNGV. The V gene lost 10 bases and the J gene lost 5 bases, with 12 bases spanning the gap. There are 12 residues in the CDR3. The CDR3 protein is CATRRVNNEQFF. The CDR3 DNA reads TGTGCCACCCGGAGAGTCAACAATGAGCAGTTCTTC.

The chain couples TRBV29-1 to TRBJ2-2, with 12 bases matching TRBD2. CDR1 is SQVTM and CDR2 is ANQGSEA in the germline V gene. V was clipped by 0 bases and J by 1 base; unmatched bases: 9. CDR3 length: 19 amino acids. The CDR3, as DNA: TGCAGCGTTGAAGATCTTGGGGCTAGCGGGGGGGGGAACACCGGGGAGCTGTTTTTT. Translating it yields CSVEDLGASGGGNTGELFF.

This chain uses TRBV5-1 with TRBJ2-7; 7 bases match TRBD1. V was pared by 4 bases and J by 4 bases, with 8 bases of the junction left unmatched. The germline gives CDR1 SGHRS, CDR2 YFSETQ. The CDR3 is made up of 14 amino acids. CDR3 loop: CASSNGQANYEQYF. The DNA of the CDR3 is TGCGCCAGCAGCAATGGACAGGCGAATTACGAGCAGTACTTC.

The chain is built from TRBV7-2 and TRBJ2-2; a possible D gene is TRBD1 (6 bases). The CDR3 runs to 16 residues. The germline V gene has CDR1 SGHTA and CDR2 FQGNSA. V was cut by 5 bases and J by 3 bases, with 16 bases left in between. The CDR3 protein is CASSKGAGVDTGELFF. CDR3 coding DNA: TGTGCCAGCAGCAAAGGGGCAGGGGTTGACACCGGGGAGCTGTTTTTT.

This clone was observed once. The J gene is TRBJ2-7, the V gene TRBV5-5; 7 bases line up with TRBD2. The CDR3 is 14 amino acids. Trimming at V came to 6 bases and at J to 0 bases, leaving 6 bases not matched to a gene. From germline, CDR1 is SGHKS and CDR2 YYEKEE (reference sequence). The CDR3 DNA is TGTGCCAGCAACCCCGGGGGGAGCTCCTACGAGCAGTACTTC. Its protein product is CASNPGGSSYEQYF.

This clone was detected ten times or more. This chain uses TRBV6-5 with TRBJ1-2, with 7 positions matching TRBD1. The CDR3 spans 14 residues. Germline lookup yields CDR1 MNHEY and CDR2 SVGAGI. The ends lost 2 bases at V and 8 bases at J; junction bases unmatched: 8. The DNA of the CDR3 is TGTGCCAGCAGTTACCGCCAGGGGGTTGGGGGCTACACCTTC. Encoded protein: CASSYRQGVGGYTF.

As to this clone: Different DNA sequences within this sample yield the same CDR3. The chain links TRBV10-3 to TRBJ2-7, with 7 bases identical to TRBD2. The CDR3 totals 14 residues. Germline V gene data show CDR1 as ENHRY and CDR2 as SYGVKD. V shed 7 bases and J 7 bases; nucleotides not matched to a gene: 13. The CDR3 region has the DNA TGTGCCATCAAGCCGGGTGGGGGGGGAGAAGAGCAGTACTTC. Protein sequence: CAIKPGGGGEEQYF.

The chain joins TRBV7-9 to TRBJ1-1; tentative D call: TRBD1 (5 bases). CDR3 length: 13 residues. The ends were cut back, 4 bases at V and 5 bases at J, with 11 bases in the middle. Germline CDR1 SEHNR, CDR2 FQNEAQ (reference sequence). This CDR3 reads CASSSAQGTEAFF. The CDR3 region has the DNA TGTGCCAGCAGCTCCGCTCAGGGAACTGAAGCTTTCTTT.

CDR3 protein: CASSWGTGGNYGYTF. The CDR3 bases are TGTGCCAGCAGCTGGGGGACAGGGGGCAACTATGGCTACACCTTC. The chain joins TRBV5-4 to TRBJ1-2, with 12 bases identical to TRBD1. The CDR3 has 15 residues. Germline assignment: CDR1 SGHNT and CDR2 YYREEE (reference sequence). V trimming: 3 bases; J trimming: 2 bases; junction bases outside the gene matches: 2.

The chain's CDR3 is CASSGRQSLGEKLFF. DNA of the CDR3: TGTGCCAGCAGCGGACGACAGAGCCTTGGTGAAAAACTGTTTTTT. This sequence joins TRBV21-1 and TRBJ1-4; no DNA check was done on the table's D call, TRBD1. TRBV21-1 is flagged as a pseudogene. This CDR3 has 15 residues.

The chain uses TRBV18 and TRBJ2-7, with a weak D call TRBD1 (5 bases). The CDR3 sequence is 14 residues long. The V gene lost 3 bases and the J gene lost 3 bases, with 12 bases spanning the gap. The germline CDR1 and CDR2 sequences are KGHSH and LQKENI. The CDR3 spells CASSPYPGFYEQYF. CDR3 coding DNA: TGTGCCAGCTCACCGTACCCAGGGTTCTACGAGCAGTACTTC.

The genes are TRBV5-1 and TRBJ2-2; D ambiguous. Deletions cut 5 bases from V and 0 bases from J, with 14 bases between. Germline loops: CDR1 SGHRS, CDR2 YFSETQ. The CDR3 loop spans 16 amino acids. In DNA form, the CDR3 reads TGCGCCAGCAGTAGATCGGCAGGAACGAACACCGGGGAGCTGTTTTTT. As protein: CASSRSAGTNTGELFF.

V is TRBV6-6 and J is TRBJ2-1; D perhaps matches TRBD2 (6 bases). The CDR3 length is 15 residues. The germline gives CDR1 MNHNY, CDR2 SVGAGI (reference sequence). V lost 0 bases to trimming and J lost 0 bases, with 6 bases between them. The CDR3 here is CASSYSGGSYNEQFF. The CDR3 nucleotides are TGTGCCAGCAGTTACTCGGGAGGCTCCTACAATGAGCAGTTCTTC.